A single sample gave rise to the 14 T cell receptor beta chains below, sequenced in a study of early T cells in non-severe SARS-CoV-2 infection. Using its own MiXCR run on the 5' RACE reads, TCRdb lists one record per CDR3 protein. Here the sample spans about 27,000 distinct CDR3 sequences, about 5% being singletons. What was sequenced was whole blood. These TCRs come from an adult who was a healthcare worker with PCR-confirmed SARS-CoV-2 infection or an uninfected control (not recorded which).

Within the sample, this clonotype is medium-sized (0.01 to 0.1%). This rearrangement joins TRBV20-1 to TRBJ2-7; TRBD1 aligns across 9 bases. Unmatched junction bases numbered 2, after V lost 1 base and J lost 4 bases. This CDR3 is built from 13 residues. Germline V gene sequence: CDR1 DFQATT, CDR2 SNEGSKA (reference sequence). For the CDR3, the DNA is TGCAGTGCTAGAGGGGACAGGGATTACGAGCAGTACTTC. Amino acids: CSARGDRDYEQYF.

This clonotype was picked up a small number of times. CDR3 loop: CASSARQNYGYTF. In DNA, the CDR3 is TGTGCCAGCAGTGCCCGTCAGAACTATGGCTACACCTTC. The chain uses TRBV2 and TRBJ1-2; D is uncertain. The V end was cut by 4 bases, the J end by 2 bases, with 8 bases between. The CDR3 runs to 13 residues. The germline CDR1 and CDR2 sequences are SNHLY and FYNNEI.

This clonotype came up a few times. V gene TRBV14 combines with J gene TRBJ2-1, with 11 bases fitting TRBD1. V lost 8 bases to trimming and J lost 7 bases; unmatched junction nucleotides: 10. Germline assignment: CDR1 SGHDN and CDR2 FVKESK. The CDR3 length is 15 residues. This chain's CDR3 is CASAEGQGVVNEQFF. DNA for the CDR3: TGTGCCAGCGCAGAGGGACAGGGGGTTGTAAATGAGCAGTTCTTC.

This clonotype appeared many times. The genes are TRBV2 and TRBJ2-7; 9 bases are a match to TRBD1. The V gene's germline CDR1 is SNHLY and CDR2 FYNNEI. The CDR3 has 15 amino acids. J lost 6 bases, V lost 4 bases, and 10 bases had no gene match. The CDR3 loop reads CASSGPGQGAGEQYF. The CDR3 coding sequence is TGTGCCAGCAGTGGCCCGGGACAGGGAGCGGGCGAGCAGTACTTC.

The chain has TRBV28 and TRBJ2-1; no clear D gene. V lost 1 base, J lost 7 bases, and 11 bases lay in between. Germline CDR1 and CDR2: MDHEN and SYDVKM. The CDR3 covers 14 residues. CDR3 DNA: TGTGCCAGCAGTTTATCCCCGACTGGGAATGAGCAGTTCTTC. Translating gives CASSLSPTGNEQFF.

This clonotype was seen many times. CDR3 amino acids: CASSYSGGPEQAFF. The DNA of the CDR3 is TGTGCCAGCAGTTACAGTGGCGGACCCGAACAAGCTTTCTTT. This sequence joins TRBV28 and TRBJ1-1; D call uncertain. The CDR3 consists of 14 residues. V lost 4 bases and J lost 9, with 18 bases in between. Per germline, CDR1 MDHEN and CDR2 SYDVKM.

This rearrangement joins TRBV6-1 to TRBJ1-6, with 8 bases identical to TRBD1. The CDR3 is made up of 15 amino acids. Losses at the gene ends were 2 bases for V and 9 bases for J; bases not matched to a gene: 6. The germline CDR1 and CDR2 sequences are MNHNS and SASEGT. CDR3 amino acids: CASSESADRVSPLHF. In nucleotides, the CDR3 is TGTGCCAGCAGTGAAAGCGCGGACAGGGTTTCACCCCTCCACTTT.

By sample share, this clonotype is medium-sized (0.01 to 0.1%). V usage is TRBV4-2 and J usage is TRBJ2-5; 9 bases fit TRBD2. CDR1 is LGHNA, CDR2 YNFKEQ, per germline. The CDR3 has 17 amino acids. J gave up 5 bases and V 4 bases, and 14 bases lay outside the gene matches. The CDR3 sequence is CASSPMSGGGASETQYF. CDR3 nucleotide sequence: TGTGCCAGCAGCCCGATGAGCGGCGGGGGGGCCAGTGAGACCCAGTACTTC.

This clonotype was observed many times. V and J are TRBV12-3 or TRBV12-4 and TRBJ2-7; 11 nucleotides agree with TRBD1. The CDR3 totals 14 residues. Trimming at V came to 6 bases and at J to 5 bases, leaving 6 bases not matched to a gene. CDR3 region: CASSWTGGIDEQYF. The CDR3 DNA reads TGTGCCAGCAGCTGGACAGGGGGCATCGACGAGCAGTACTTC.

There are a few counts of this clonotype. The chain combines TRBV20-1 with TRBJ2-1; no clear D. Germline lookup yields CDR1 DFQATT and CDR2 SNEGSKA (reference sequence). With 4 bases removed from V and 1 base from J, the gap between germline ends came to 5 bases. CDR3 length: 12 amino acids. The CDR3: CSAMVSYNEQFF. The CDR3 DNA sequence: TGCAGTGCTATGGTTTCCTACAATGAGCAGTTCTTC.

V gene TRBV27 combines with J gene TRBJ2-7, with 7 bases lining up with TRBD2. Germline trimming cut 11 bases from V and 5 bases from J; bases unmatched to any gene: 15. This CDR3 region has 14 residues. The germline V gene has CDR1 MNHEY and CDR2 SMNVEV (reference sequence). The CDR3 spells CASAHLAALNEQYF. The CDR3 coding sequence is TGTGCCTCCGCCCATCTAGCGGCCCTCAACGAGCAGTACTTC.

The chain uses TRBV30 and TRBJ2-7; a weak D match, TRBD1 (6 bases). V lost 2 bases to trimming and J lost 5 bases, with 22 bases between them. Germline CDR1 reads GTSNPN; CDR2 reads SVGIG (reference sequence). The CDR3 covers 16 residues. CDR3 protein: CAWSLPGTPNPHEQYF. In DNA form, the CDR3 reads TGTGCCTGGAGTCTGCCCGGGACACCAAACCCACACGAGCAGTACTTC.

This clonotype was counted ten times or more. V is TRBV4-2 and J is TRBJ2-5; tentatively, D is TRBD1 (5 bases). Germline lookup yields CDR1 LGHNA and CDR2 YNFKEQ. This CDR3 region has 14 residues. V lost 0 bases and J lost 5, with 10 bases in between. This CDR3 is CASSQETVGETQYF. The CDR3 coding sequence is TGTGCCAGCAGCCAAGAGACAGTCGGCGAGACCCAGTACTTC.

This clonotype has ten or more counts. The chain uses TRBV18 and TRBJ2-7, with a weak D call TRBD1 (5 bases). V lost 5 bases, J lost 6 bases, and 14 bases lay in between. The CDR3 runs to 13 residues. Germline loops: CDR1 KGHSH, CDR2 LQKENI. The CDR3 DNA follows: TGTGCCAGCTCATTACAGGACGGTGGCGAGCAGTACTTC. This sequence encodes CASSLQDGGEQYF.